Detailed here is one T cell receptor (beta chain). The entry originates in a study of blood T cell repertoires in COVID-19. Study-wide context: The United States, Italy and Spain provided the acute and convalescent COVID-19 samples. From T cells, B-cell-depleted T cells, or PBMCs came the material, which was cDNA or gDNA.

The length of the CDR3 is 15 residues. CDR1 and CDR2 (germline): GTSNPN, SVGIG (reference sequence). V was pared by 3 bases and J by 10 bases, with 9 bases of the junction left unmatched. How the authors handled the data: Amplified reference gene primers provided the basis for estimating nucleated cell counts. The method was immunoSEQ multiplex PCR; TCRdb's version includes in-frame clones alone and lacks a portion of them. V, J and clone size are taken as reported in that table, and D and trimming were inferred from the DNA itself. The table includes about 230,000 clones, roughly four fifths detected once.

The genes are TRBV30 and TRBJ2-1; 13 bases fit TRBD2. Sequenced: peripheral blood. The TCR was taken from a woman aged 45 to 65 with acute or convalescent COVID-19. DNA for the CDR3: TGTGCCTGGAGGCAAACTAGCGGGAGGGCCAAGGAGCAGTTCTTC. Translation: CAWRQTSGRAKEQFF.